This paragraph covers one T cell receptor beta chain sequence. The sample comes from a study of blood T cell repertoires in COVID-19. Study details: Sources were T cells, B-cell-depleted T cells, or PBMCs; the material itself was cDNA or gDNA.

The junction had 5 bases not matched to a gene; V was cut back by 5 bases and J by 2 bases. The CDR3 extends over 16 amino acids. The V gene's germline CDR1 is SGHTA and CDR2 FQGNSA. This table comes from immunoSEQ multiplex PCR, and its TCRdb copy is limited to in-frame clones, with some not included. Altogether over 300,000 clones are present, around 85% being singletons, with the ten largest covering 6% to 9%. The source is a human donor in a cohort sampled during active COVID-19. Sequencing used peripheral blood. The chain employs TRBV7-2 and TRBJ2-3; 12 nucleotides match TRBD2. CDR3: CASSPRTSGVTDTQYF. CDR3 sequence (DNA): TGTGCCAGCAGCCCGAGGACTAGCGGGGTCACAGATACGCAGTATTTT.